This T cell receptor (beta chain) was recovered during a study of control samples from healthy donors and cancer patients. This clone was found a few times. Sequencing used immunoSEQ multiplex PCR; TCRdb keeps in-frame clones, though not all of them. The top ten clones hold less than 1.6% of a sample with 200,000 to 250,000 clones, around 94% of them seen once. This CDR3 has 14 residues. CDR1 GTSNPN and CDR2 SVGIG come from the germline V gene (reference sequence). V lost 3 bases, J lost 7 bases, and 10 bases stayed unmatched. The J gene is TRBJ1-2, the V gene TRBV30; 8 positions agree with TRBD1. The specimen sequenced was blood. This TCR was recovered from a man in his forties or fifties in good health. The CDR3, as DNA: TGTGCCTGGAGCCTCGGACAGGGAGGATCTGGCTACACCTTC. It codes for CAWSLGQGGSGYTF.